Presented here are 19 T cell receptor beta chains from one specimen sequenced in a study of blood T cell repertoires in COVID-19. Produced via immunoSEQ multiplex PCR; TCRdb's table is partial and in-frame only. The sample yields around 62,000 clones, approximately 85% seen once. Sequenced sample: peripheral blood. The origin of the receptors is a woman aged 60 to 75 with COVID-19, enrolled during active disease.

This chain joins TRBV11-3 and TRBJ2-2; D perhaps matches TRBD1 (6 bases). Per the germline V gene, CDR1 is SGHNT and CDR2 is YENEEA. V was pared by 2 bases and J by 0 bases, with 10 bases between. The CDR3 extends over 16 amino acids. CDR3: CASSLREGANTGELFF. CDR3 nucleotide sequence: TGTGCCAGCAGCTTAAGAGAGGGGGCGAACACCGGGGAGCTGTTTTTT.

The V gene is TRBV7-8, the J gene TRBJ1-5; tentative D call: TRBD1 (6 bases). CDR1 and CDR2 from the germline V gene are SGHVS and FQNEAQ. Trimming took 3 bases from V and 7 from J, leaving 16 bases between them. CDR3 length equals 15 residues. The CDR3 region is CASSFEQGSLQPQHF. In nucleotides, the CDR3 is TGTGCCAGCAGCTTCGAACAGGGTAGTTTGCAGCCCCAGCATTTT.

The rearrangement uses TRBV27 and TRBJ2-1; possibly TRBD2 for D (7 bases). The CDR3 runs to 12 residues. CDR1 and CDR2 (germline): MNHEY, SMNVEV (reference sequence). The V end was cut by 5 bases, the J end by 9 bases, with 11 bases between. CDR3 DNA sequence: TGTGCCAGCAGTCTAGGGGGGGTTGAGCAGTTCTTC. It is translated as CASSLGGVEQFF.

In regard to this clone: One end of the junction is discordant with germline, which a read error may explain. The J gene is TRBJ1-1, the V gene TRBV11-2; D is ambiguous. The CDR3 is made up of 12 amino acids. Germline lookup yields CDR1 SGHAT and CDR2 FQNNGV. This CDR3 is CASSPGNSEAFF. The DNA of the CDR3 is TGTGCCAGCAGCCCCGGGAACTCTGAAGCTTTCTTT.

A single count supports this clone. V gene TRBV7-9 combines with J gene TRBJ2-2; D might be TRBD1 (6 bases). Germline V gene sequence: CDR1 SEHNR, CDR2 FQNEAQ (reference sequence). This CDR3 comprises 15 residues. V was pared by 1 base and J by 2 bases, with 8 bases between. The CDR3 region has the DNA TGTGCCAGCAGCTTAGGCAGGGGCAACACCGGGGAGCTGTTTTTT. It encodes CASSLGRGNTGELFF. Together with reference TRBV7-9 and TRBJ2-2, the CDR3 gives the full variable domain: DTGVSQNPRHKITKRGQNVTFRCDPISEHNRLYWYRQTLGQGPEFLTYFQNEAQLEKSRLLSDRFSAERPKGSFSTLEIQRTEQGDSAMYLCASSLGRGNTGELFFGEGSRLTVL.

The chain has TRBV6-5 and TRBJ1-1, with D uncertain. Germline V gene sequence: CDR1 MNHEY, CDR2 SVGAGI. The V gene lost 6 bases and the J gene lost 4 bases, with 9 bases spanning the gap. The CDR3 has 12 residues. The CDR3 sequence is CASRFYGTEAFF. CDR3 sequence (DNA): TGTGCCAGCAGATTCTACGGCACTGAAGCTTTCTTT.

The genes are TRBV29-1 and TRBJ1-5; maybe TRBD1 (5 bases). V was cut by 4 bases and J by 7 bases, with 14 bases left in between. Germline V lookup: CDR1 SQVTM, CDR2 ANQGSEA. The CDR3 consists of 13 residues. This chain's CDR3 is CSVGREGNQPQHF. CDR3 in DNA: TGCAGCGTTGGCAGGGAAGGAAACCAGCCCCAGCATTTT.

This CDR3 is CSVVSGTATYEQYF. CDR3 nucleotide sequence: TGCAGCGTTGTTTCTGGTACTGCTACCTACGAGCAGTACTTC. V gene TRBV29-1 combines with J gene TRBJ2-7; D not certain. CDR3 length: 14 amino acids. Germline CDR1 is SQVTM and CDR2 is ANQGSEA. Trimming pared 4 bases from V and 2 bases from J, leaving 15 bases between.

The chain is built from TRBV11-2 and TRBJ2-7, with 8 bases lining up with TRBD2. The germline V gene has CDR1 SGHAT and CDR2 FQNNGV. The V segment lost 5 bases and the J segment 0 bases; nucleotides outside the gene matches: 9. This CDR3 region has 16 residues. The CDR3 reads CASSDPGLGSSYEQYF. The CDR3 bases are TGTGCCAGCAGCGACCCGGGACTAGGAAGCTCCTACGAGCAGTACTTC.

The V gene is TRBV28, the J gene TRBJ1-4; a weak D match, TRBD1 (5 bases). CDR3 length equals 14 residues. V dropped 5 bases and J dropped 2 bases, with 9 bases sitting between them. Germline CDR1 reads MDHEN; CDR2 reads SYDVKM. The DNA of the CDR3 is TGTGCCAGCAGTCCGGGGGACACTAATGAAAAACTGTTTTTT. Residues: CASSPGDTNEKLFF.

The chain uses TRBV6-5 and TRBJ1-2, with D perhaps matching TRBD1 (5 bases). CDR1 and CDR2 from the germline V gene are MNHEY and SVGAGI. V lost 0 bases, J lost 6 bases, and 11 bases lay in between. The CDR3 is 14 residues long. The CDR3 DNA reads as TGTGCCAGCAGTTACTCTTCCAGGGCAGATGGCTACACCTTC. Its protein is CASSYSSRADGYTF.

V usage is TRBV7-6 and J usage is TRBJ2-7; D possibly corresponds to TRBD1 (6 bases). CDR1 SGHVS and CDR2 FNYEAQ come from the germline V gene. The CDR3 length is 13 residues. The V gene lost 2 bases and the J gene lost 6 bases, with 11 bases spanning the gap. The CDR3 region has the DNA TGTGCCAGCAGCTTACTCCACAGGGCCGAGCAGTACTTC. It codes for CASSLLHRAEQYF.

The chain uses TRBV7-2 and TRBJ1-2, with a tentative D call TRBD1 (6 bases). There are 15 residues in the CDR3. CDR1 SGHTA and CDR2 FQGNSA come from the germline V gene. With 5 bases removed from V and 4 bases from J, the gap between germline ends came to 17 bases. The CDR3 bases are TGTGCCAGCAGCCCTAGACAGGATAACGTCTATGGCTACACCTTC. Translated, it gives CASSPRQDNVYGYTF.

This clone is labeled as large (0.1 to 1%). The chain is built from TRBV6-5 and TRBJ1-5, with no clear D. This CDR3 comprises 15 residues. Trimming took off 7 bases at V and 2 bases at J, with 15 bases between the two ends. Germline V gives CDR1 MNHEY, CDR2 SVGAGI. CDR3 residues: CASTPWRAGNQPQHF. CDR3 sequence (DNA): TGTGCCAGCACCCCGTGGCGGGCGGGCAATCAGCCCCAGCATTTT.

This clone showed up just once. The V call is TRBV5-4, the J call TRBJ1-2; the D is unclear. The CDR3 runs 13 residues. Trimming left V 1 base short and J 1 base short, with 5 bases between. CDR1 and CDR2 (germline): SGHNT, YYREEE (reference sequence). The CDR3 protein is CASSLSLNYGYTF. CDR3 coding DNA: TGTGCCAGCAGCTTGTCCCTTAACTATGGCTACACCTTC. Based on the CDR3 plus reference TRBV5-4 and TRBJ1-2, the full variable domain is ETGVTQSPTHLIKTRGQQVTLRCSSQSGHNTVSWYQQALGQGPQFIFQYYREEENGRGNFPPRFSGLQFPNYSSELNVNALELDDSALYLCASSLSLNYGYTFGSGTRLTVV.

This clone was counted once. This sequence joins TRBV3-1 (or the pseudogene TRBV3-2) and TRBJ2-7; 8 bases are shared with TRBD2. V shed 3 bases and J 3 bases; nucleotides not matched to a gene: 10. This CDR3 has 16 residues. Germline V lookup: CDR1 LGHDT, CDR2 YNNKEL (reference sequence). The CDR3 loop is CASSQNSGTQIYEQYF. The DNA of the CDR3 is TGTGCCAGCAGCCAGAATAGCGGGACCCAAATCTACGAGCAGTACTTC.

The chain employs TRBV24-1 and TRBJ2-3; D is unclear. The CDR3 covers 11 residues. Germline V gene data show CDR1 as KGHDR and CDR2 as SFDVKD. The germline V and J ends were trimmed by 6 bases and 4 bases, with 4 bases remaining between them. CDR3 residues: CATSQSDTQYF. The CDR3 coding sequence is TGTGCCACCAGTCAGTCAGATACGCAGTATTTT.

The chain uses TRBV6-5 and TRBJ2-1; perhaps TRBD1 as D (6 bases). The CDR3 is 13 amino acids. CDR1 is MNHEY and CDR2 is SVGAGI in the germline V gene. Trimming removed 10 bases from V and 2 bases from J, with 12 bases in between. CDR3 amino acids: CATQGTAYNEQFF. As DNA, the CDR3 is TGTGCCACCCAGGGGACGGCCTACAATGAGCAGTTCTTC.

CDR3 sequence: CASSPYEGLAGINGEQFF. The DNA for the CDR3 is TGTGCCAGCAGCCCCTACGAAGGACTAGCGGGAATCAACGGGGAGCAGTTCTTC. This chain joins TRBV7-2 and TRBJ2-1, with TRBD2 matching over 12 bases. The V segment lost 5 bases and the J segment 10 bases; nucleotides outside the gene matches: 18. Germline CDR1 reads SGHTA; CDR2 reads FQGNSA. CDR3 size: 18 residues.